These 17 T cell receptor beta chains share one sample of origin, sequenced in a study of T cell clonality in common variable immunodeficiency. The assay was immunoSEQ multiplex PCR, and TCRdb's table has in-frame clones only and misses some. The specimen has tens of thousands of clones, none found just once. Specimen: peripheral blood mononuclear cells. Every receptor here comes from a person aged 18 to 70 in good health.

This clone occurred a few times. The missing CDR3 end, 3 residues past where the read stops, is filled in from the germline J gene. The chain links TRBV18 to TRBJ1-1; possible D gene TRBD1, 5 bases. The length of the CDR3 is 15 residues. The germline CDR1 and CDR2 sequences are KGHSH and LQKENI. CDR3 sequence reads: CASSPVSGGGETAFF. The sequenced part of the CDR3 DNA is TGTGCCAGCTCACCGGTCAGCGGGGGTGGAGAGACC.

This clone was found many times. At one end, the junction sequence differs from germline, possibly due to a read error. Read coverage stops 3 residues before the CDR3 terminus; the germline J gene supplies the remainder. The same CDR3 is also encoded by other DNA sequences in this sample. The gene calls are TRBV18 and TRBJ2-5; 9 positions match TRBD1. Per germline, CDR1 KGHSH and CDR2 LQKENI. The CDR3 consists of 15 residues. The CDR3 bases that were read are TGTGCTAGCTCACCCAGACAGGGGGTTATGGAGACC. Translated, it gives CASSPRQGVMET. In full, the CDR3 is CASSPRQGVMETQYF.

This clone was detected many times. The sequenced fragment ends 3 residues before the CDR3 boundary, so the rest is inferred from the germline J gene. The chain recombines TRBV5-1 with TRBJ2-1; 10 nucleotides align to TRBD2. CDR1 is SGHRS, CDR2 YFSETQ, per germline. The CDR3 length is 17 residues. With V trimmed by 1 base and J by 0 bases, 4 bases remained unmatched. CDR3 in amino acids: CASSLLAGARSYNEQFF. CDR3 DNA (partial): TGCGCCAGCAGCTTGCTAGCGGGGGCTCGCTCCTACAATGAG.

This clone has a handful of counts. The read ends 3 residues shy of where the CDR3 ends; the end is completed using the germline J gene. This chain links TRBV10-3 with TRBJ2-1; 10 positions agree with TRBD1. The germline gives CDR1 ENHRY, CDR2 SYGVKD. The CDR3 contains 16 residues. The junction had 7 bases not matched to a gene; V was cut back by 3 bases and J by 5 bases. CDR3 in amino acids: CAISDPGTGADNEQFF. Partial CDR3 DNA: TGTGCCATCAGTGACCCCGGGACAGGGGCAGACAATGAG.

As concerns this clone: The CDR3 end lies 3 residues beyond the end of the read and is filled in from the germline J gene. This rearrangement joins TRBV13 to TRBJ2-7; D remains unclear. Germline V lookup: CDR1 PRHDT, CDR2 FYEKMQ (reference sequence). CDR3 length: 15 amino acids. V gave up 0 bases and J gave up 0 bases, with 9 bases separating them. The CDR3 is CASSLGGKNSYEQYF. The CDR3 DNA, read in part, is TGTGCCAGCAGCTTAGGAGGTAAGAACTCCTACGAG.

This clone was recorded at least ten times. The DNA read from the CDR3 is TGTGCCAGCACTCCGGGCCTAGCGGGGGGTAACCAAGAGACC. Its protein is CASTPGLAGGNQET. The entire CDR3 reads CASTPGLAGGNQETQYF. The gene calls are TRBV6-2 or TRBV6-3 and TRBJ2-5; 11 nucleotides agree with TRBD2. The read halts 3 residues ahead of the CDR3 end, with the missing end drawn from the germline J gene. V lost 7 bases, J lost 0 bases, and 10 bases stayed unmatched. CDR1 is MNHEY and CDR2 is SVGEGT in the germline V gene. This CDR3 has 17 residues.

This clone was counted at least ten times. CDR3 residues: CASSPTGARETQYF. The sequenced part of the CDR3 DNA is TGTGCCAGTAGTCCGACAGGGGCGAGGGAGACC. The chain is built from TRBV19 and TRBJ2-5; 8 nucleotides align to TRBD1. The read stops 3 residues short of the end of the CDR3; the missing end is completed from the germline J gene. V lost 5 bases, J lost 5 bases, and 7 bases stayed unmatched. The CDR3 contains 14 residues. In germline, CDR1 is LNHDA, CDR2 SQIVND (reference sequence). The full variable domain, with the rest looked up from reference TRBV19 and TRBJ2-5, is DGGITQSPKYLFRKEGQNVTLSCEQNLNHDAMYWYRQDPGQGLRLIYYSQIVNDFQKGDIAEGYSVSREKKESFPLTVTSAQKNPTAFYLCASSPTGARETQYFGPGTRLLVL.

This clone has ten or more counts. The read ends 3 residues before the CDR3 terminus; that terminus is restored from the germline J gene. The chain employs TRBV20-1 and TRBJ1-2, with 11 nucleotides matching TRBD1. V gave up 6 bases and J gave up 5 bases; unmatched junction bases: 8. Germline lookup yields CDR1 DFQATT and CDR2 SNEGSKA (reference sequence). The CDR3 is made up of 14 amino acids. The sequenced part of the CDR3 DNA is TGCAGTGCAACCGGGACAGGGGGTAATTATGGC. Residues: CSATGTGGNYG. The full-length CDR3 reads as CSATGTGGNYGYTF.

This clone was observed at least ten times. The CDR3 is cut off 3 residues early in the read; its end comes from the germline J gene. J is TRBJ1-2 and V is TRBV29-1; D is uncertain. V lost 4 bases and J lost 5, with 17 bases in between. CDR3 length: 14 residues. Per the germline V gene, CDR1 is SQVTM and CDR2 is ANQGSEA. CDR3 DNA (partial): TGCAGCGTTGCGTTAAGTGGACGGACTTATGGC. Its translation is CSVALSGRTYG. The whole CDR3 is CSVALSGRTYGYTF.

As to this clone: Sequencing ends 3 residues short of the CDR3 end; the germline J gene provides the rest. This chain links TRBV30 with TRBJ2-2; 11 bases are shared with TRBD1. Germline CDR1 and CDR2: GTSNPN and SVGIG (reference sequence). The CDR3 runs to 15 residues. The chain's CDR3 is CAWSVQDRGLEKLFF. The part of the CDR3 DNA that was read is TGTGCCTGGAGTGTACAGGACAGGGGGCTTGAAAAG. Drawing the rest from reference TRBV30 and TRBJ2-2, the complete variable domain is SQTIHQWPATLVQPVGSPLSLECTVEGTSNPNLYWYRQAAGRGLQLLFYSVGIGQISSEVPQNLSASRPQDRQFILSSKKLLLSDSGFYLCAWSVQDRGLEKLFFGEGSRLTVL.

This clone occurred many times. The observed sequence ends 3 residues before the CDR3 terminus, with the missing tail filled in from the germline J gene. The chain has TRBV5-5 and TRBJ1-2; perhaps TRBD1 as D (5 bases). V was trimmed by 0 bases and J by 3 bases, leaving 12 bases between them. From germline, CDR1 is SGHKS and CDR2 YYEKEE (reference sequence). CDR3 size: 15 residues. The CDR3 here is CASSLEGKDHYGYTF. The CDR3 DNA, read in part, is TGTGCCAGCAGCTTGGAGGGGAAGGACCACTATGGC.

This clone was recorded at least ten times. The sequence runs out 3 residues before the end of the CDR3; the remainder is reconstructed from the germline J gene. The chain recombines TRBV14 with TRBJ1-1; D gene ambiguous. Germline V lookup: CDR1 SGHDN, CDR2 FVKESK. This CDR3 has 16 amino acids. The V and J ends lost 0 bases and 0 bases respectively, with 11 bases between them. The CDR3 reads CASSQDFGLVNTEAFF. CDR3 bases read: TGTGCCAGCAGCCAAGATTTCGGGTTGGTGAACACTGAA.

This clone was seen only a few times. Read sequence stops 3 residues before the CDR3 end, and the germline J gene provides the missing end. The chain combines TRBV19 with TRBJ2-2; D is perhaps TRBD2 (6 bases). The germline gives CDR1 LNHDA, CDR2 SQIVND (reference sequence). V was clipped by 8 bases and J by 8 bases, with 18 bases between them. CDR3 length: 14 amino acids. The CDR3 reads CASWGDWATGELFF. CDR3 DNA (partial): TGTGCCAGTTGGGGGGACTGGGCTACGGGGGAG.

This clone was recorded at least ten times. The sequenced fragment ends 3 residues before the CDR3 boundary, so the rest is inferred from the germline J gene. The chain carries TRBV20-1 and TRBJ1-5; 8 nucleotides agree with TRBD1. V lost 6 bases, J lost 5 bases, and 9 bases stayed unmatched. The V gene's germline CDR1 is DFQATT and CDR2 SNEGSKA (reference sequence). The CDR3 contains 14 residues. CDR3 loop: CSASGQAIDQPQHF. CDR3 bases read: TGCAGTGCGTCGGGACAGGCAATAGATCAGCCC.

This clone was seen repeatedly, ten times or more. The CDR3 end falls 3 residues outside the read, so it is completed with the germline J gene. This rearrangement joins TRBV4-1 to TRBJ2-1; no clear D gene. Germline V CDR1 and CDR2: MGHRA, YSYEKL. V was pared by 1 base and J by 9 bases, with 16 bases between. This CDR3 spans 15 amino acids. The sequenced CDR3 bases are TGCGCCAGCAGCCAAGTAGTCTTCCCTACCGGTGAG. This codes for CASSQVVFPTGE. The full CDR3 sequence reads CASSQVVFPTGEQFF.

There are a few counts of this clone. The read halts 3 residues ahead of the CDR3 end, with the missing end drawn from the germline J gene. The chain combines TRBV5-8 with TRBJ2-5; 13 nucleotides agree with TRBD2. With V trimmed by 5 bases and J by 3 bases, 4 bases remained unmatched. Germline CDR1 SGHTS, CDR2 YDEGEE. The CDR3 covers 15 residues. The CDR3 bases that were read are TGTGCCAGCAGTTATGGACTAGCGGGAGAAGAGACC. Its translation: CASSYGLAGEET. The CDR3 in its entirety is CASSYGLAGEETQYF.

This clone occurred many times. The read halts 3 residues ahead of the CDR3 end, with the missing end drawn from the germline J gene. The rearrangement joins TRBV14 to TRBJ2-7, with 7 bases identical to TRBD2. The length of the CDR3 is 13 residues. The germline CDR1 and CDR2 sequences are SGHDN and FVKESK. The V segment lost 6 bases and the J segment 1 base; nucleotides outside the gene matches: 3. The CDR3 DNA, read in part, is TGTGCCAGCAGGAAAGCGGGGTCCTACGAG. Amino acids: CASRKAGSYE. The CDR3 reads in full as CASRKAGSYEQYF.